The 32 T cell receptor beta chains given below trace back to one sample, sequenced in a study of CD8+CD57+ T cells in acquired aplastic anemia. CDR3 and TCR beta VDJ profiling relied on a genomic DNA template. TCRdb re-called the reads through MiXCR, storing one row per CDR3 protein. The sample lists around 250,000 distinct CDR3 sequences; roughly 80% were seen once. Patients picked for sequencing had shown CD8+CD57+ cell expansion detected by flow cytometry. The sample taken for sequencing was sorted CD4+, CD8+, or CD8+CD57+ T cells (not recorded which) from PBMCs. The receptors were gathered from a human donor with aplastic anemia.

In regard to this clonotype: One junction end does not reproduce the germline sequence, and a read error may be involved. The rearrangement links TRBV19 to TRBJ1-1, with D possibly matching TRBD1 (5 bases). CDR3 length equals 15 residues. Germline V lookup: CDR1 LNHDA, CDR2 SQIVND (reference sequence). CDR3 sequence: CASSFPAGAGNEDFF. For the CDR3, the DNA is TGTGCCAGCAGTTTCCCCGCCGGGGCGGGCAATGAAGATTTCTTT.

The J gene is TRBJ2-5, the V gene TRBV7-9; tentatively, D is TRBD2 (5 bases). Germline CDR1 is SEHNR and CDR2 is FQNEAQ (reference sequence). The CDR3 spans 14 residues. The ends were cut back, 10 bases at V and 4 bases at J, with 19 bases in the middle. The CDR3 loop is CANGVAAYRETQYF. CDR3 DNA: TGTGCCAACGGGGTAGCCGCGTACCGAGAGACCCAGTACTTC.

The chain uses TRBV20-1 and TRBJ2-3, with 8 bases matching TRBD1. Germline-derived CDR1 and CDR2 are DFQATT and SNEGSKA (reference sequence). This CDR3 is 15 amino acids long. The ends lost 3 bases at V and 4 bases at J; junction bases unmatched: 9. The CDR3 DNA sequence: TGCAGTGCTAGTCCATCGACAGGGGACTCAGATACGCAGTATTTT. Protein product: CSASPSTGDSDTQYF.

On this clonotype: It is likely a read error, because the conserved phenylalanine at the end of the CDR3 is missing. The rearrangement joins TRBV7-3 to TRBJ2-5; D assignment may be TRBD1 or TRBD2 (5 bases each). Trimming shortened V by 5 bases and J by 9 bases, and 22 bases separated the two germline ends. The CDR3 totals 15 residues. Looked up from germline, CDR1 is SGHTA and CDR2 is FQGTGA. Here the CDR3 DNA reads TGTGCCAGCAGCCCAGACGGGACGCAGGCACCCCCCCAGTACCTC. Protein sequence: CASSPDGTQAPPQYL.

Note on this clonotype: An end of the junction does not agree with germline; a read error may underlie this. The V call is TRBV7-2, the J call TRBJ1-6; 8 bases align to TRBD1. Germline values: CDR1 SGHTA, CDR2 FQGNSA. The CDR3 is 14 amino acids. CDR3 nucleotides: TGTGCCAGCAGTTCAGCAGGGGGCAATTCACATGGCTACTTT. Translating it yields CASSSAGGNSHGYF.

A word on this clonotype: Compared with germline, one end of the junction differs, possibly owing to a read error. This chain connects TRBV9 to TRBJ2-3; 7 nucleotides align to TRBD2. The CDR3 spans 14 residues. The germline V gene encodes CDR1 SGDLS and CDR2 YYNGEE. CDR3 sequence reads: CASSVAGGPATEYF. CDR3 in DNA: TGTGCCAGCAGCGTAGCGGGAGGTCCCGCTACGGAGTATTTT.

This chain links TRBV10-1 with TRBJ2-3, with a weak D call TRBD2 (5 bases). The CDR3 is 15 amino acids. Trimming removed 5 bases from V and 3 bases from J, with 15 bases in between. CDR1 is WNHNN and CDR2 is SYGVQD in the germline V gene (reference sequence). CDR3 coding DNA: TGCGCCAGCAGTAAAAGAGGGCAGCATACAGATACGCAGTATTTT. It encodes CASSKRGQHTDTQYF.

The chain recombines TRBV7-3 with TRBJ2-7; 7 bases fit TRBD2. Germline loops: CDR1 SGHTA, CDR2 FQGTGA. The CDR3 sequence is 15 residues long. The CDR3 loop is CATSKRDLSSSDQYV. For the CDR3, the DNA is TGTGCCACCAGCAAGCGGGACTTATCCTCCTCCGACCAGTACGTC.

On this clonotype: A junction end diverges from the germline sequence, so it may reflect a read error. The chain combines TRBV7-6 with TRBJ2-3, with 7 bases lining up with TRBD2. This CDR3 region has 14 residues. Germline assignment: CDR1 SGHVS and CDR2 FNYEAQ. The CDR3 bases are TGTGCCAGCACCCTAGGGAGGGTCCCCGCCAGGGACTACTTT. Translation: CASTLGRVPARDYF.

The V and J genes are TRBV7-9 and TRBJ2-5; 7 nucleotides align to TRBD1. The V segment lost 5 bases and the J segment 14 bases; nucleotides outside the gene matches: 17. Germline CDR1 is SEHNR and CDR2 is FQNEAQ (reference sequence). CDR3 length equals 14 residues. The CDR3 loop is CASSGVGQRETKYF. The CDR3 DNA is TGTGCCAGCAGCGGGGTGGGACAGAGGGAGACCAAATACTTC.

The V and J genes are TRBV20-1 and TRBJ2-7, with D perhaps matching TRBD2 (6 bases). V gave up 6 bases and J gave up 0 bases, with 9 bases separating them. The CDR3 length is 12 residues. Germline V gene data show CDR1 as DFQATT and CDR2 as SNEGSKA (reference sequence). The CDR3 DNA reads as TGCAGTGCCTCGACTAGCTCCTACGAGCAGTACTTC. Protein: CSASTSSYEQYF.

In regard to this clonotype: An end of the junction does not agree with germline; a read error may underlie this. This sequence joins TRBV7-3 and TRBJ2-3, with D possibly TRBD2 on 5 matching bases. This CDR3 region has 13 residues. Germline V gene data show CDR1 as SGHTA and CDR2 as FQGTGA. CDR3: CAGQEAGTDQHYF. The CDR3 coding sequence is TGTGCCGGCCAGGAGGCGGGCACAGACCAGCACTACTTT.

The rearrangement joins TRBV7-8 to TRBJ2-7; D is unresolved. CDR3 size: 18 residues. Germline V gene data show CDR1 as SGHVS and CDR2 as FQNEAQ. V lost 2 bases, J lost 3 bases, and 23 bases lay in between. CDR3: CASSLQRDPTTLYYEQYV. CDR3 nucleotide sequence: TGTGCCAGCAGCTTACAGCGAGATCCCACAACCCTGTACTACGAGCAGTACGTC.

This clonotype was seen a single time. The chain employs TRBV19 and TRBJ2-3; D gene ambiguous. Looked up from germline, CDR1 is LNHDA and CDR2 is SQIVND (reference sequence). Trimming stripped 3 bases from V and 6 bases from J, with 13 bases between. This CDR3 has 14 residues. The CDR3 protein is CASSMAWVSDTQYF. In DNA, the CDR3 is TGTGCCAGTAGTATGGCGTGGGTTAGTGATACGCAGTATTTT.

This clonotype has just one count. The chain has TRBV2 and TRBJ1-5; 8 nucleotides agree with TRBD1. Looked up from germline, CDR1 is SNHLY and CDR2 is FYNNEI. This CDR3 is built from 17 residues. J gave up 6 bases and V 2 bases, and 12 bases lay outside the gene matches. CDR3 in amino acids: CASSELPDRVIGQPQHF. The CDR3 DNA sequence: TGTGCCAGCAGTGAACTACCGGACAGGGTAATAGGTCAGCCCCAGCATTTT. Complete variable domain (other parts from reference TRBV2 and TRBJ1-5): EPEVTQTPSHQVTQMGQEVILRCVPISNHLYFYWYRQILGQKVEFLVSFYNNEISEKSEIFDDQFSVERPDGSNFTLKIRSTKLEDSAMYFCASSELPDRVIGQPQHFGDGTRLSIL.

Worth noting for this clonotype: Because the CDR3 is missing its conserved closing phenylalanine or tryptophan, this is likely a read error. It is unclear where the CDR3 begins or ends on the DNA, so no DNA is shown, and the CDR3 is as TCRdb lists it. The chain carries TRBV7-3 and TRBJ2-3; the table's TRBD2 call for D was not verified on the DNA. Germline V lookup: CDR1 SGHTA, CDR2 FQGTGA. The CDR3 length is 14 residues, termini included. CDR3 amino acids: CASSWAGGPDTHGP.

Details on this clonotype: The conserved phenylalanine or tryptophan normally closing the CDR3 is absent here, so this likely arose from a read error. No DNA is shown, since the ends of the CDR3 on it are uncertain; the CDR3 is the one TCRdb lists. The chain links TRBV9 to TRBJ1-2. The CDR3 totals 13 residues, both ends included. The V gene's germline CDR1 is SGDLS and CDR2 YYNGEE. CDR3 sequence reads: CASSEGSDTQYTV.

The chain carries TRBV9 and TRBJ2-7, with D perhaps TRBD2 (6 bases). V was shortened by 3 bases and J by 10 bases, with 20 bases between the two germline ends. CDR3 length: 14 amino acids. Germline-derived CDR1 and CDR2 are SGDLS and YYNGEE. CDR3 nucleotide sequence: TGTGCCAGCAGCGGCGGGGCCCTCGGCTACAATCAGTACTTC. It translates to CASSGGALGYNQYF.

The chain employs TRBV7-9 and TRBJ2-6, with D perhaps TRBD1 (8 bases). Germline loops: CDR1 SEHNR, CDR2 FQNEAQ (reference sequence). Trimming shortened V by 1 base and J by 0 bases, and 16 bases separated the two germline ends. The CDR3 length is 19 residues. CDR3 region: CASSLVQGGRGSGANVLTF. CDR3 coding DNA: TGTGCCAGCAGCTTAGTACAGGGGGGGAGGGGCTCTGGGGCCAACGTCCTGACTTTC.

The chain has TRBV7-8 and TRBJ2-1, with D perhaps matching TRBD2 (5 bases). The germline V and J ends were trimmed by 0 bases and 13 bases, with 22 bases remaining between them. Per the germline V gene, CDR1 is SGHVS and CDR2 is FQNEAQ. The CDR3 runs 16 residues. The CDR3 bases are TGTGCCAGCAGCTTAGCAGGAGGTCGCGATAGCGAGGATCAGTTCTTC. Protein sequence: CASSLAGGRDSEDQFF.

The rearrangement joins TRBV7-2 to TRBJ1-1; D may be TRBD1 (5 bases). Germline values: CDR1 SGHTA, CDR2 FQGNSA. The CDR3 totals 14 residues. V lost 4 bases to trimming and J lost 1 base, with 10 bases between them. As DNA, the CDR3 is TGTGCCAGCAGCTCACACAGGACGAACACTGAAGCTTTCTTT. This gives the protein CASSSHRTNTEAFF.

In the case of this clonotype: Relative to the germline gene, one junction end is altered; a read error may explain this. The V gene is TRBV9, the J gene TRBJ1-2; D gene uncertain. This CDR3 region has 13 residues. Germline V CDR1 and CDR2: SGDLS, YYNGEE. Here the CDR3 reads CASSVGSDTGYFF. CDR3 nucleotide sequence: TGTGCCAGCAGCGTAGGTTCCGATACGGGGTATTTTTTC.

This clonotype was detected many times. This rearrangement joins TRBV3-1 to TRBJ1-3, with D unresolved. Germline V CDR1 and CDR2: LGHDT, YNNKEL (reference sequence). Trimming cost V 0 bases and J 4 bases, with 19 bases left between them. There are 18 residues in the CDR3. The CDR3 here is CASSQDVEGQWYGNTIYF. In DNA form, the CDR3 reads TGTGCCAGCAGCCAAGACGTCGAGGGTCAGTGGTACGGAAACACCATATATTTT.

In the case of this clonotype: Since the CDR3 does not end with the conserved phenylalanine or tryptophan, this likely comes from a read error. No DNA is shown, since the ends of the CDR3 on it are uncertain; the CDR3 is the one TCRdb lists. The V and J genes are TRBV2 and TRBJ2-1; the listed D gene, TRBD1, was not tested against the DNA. Germline V gives CDR1 SNHLY, CDR2 FYNNEI. The length of the CDR3 is 16 amino acids, counting both ends. CDR3 region: CASGDGGTDTQYFQLV.

About this clonotype itself: The germline gene is not matched at one end of the junction; a read error may be the cause. The V gene is TRBV9, the J gene TRBJ2-1; the match to TRBD1 covers 10 bases. The CDR3 covers 15 residues. CDR1 and CDR2 (germline): SGDLS, YYNGEE. CDR3 residues: CASSPGTGAQNAQFF. In nucleotides, the CDR3 is TGTGCCAGCAGCCCAGGGACAGGGGCGCAGAATGCGCAGTTCTTC.

As to this clonotype: Because it lacks the conserved phenylalanine or tryptophan at the end, this CDR3 is likely a read error. The DNA is left out, because the CDR3 cannot be placed on it with certainty; the CDR3 is given as TCRdb lists it. The V gene is TRBV7-2, the J gene TRBJ2-3; the table's D call TRBD1 went unverified against the DNA. CDR1 and CDR2 (germline): SGHTA, FQGNSA. With termini counted, the CDR3 has 13 amino acids. The CDR3 sequence is CASRLGAGVTESQ.

The J gene is TRBJ1-5, the V gene TRBV9; D unclear. The CDR3 totals 15 residues. Germline lookup yields CDR1 SGDLS and CDR2 YYNGEE. Trimming cost V 0 bases and J 4 bases, with 11 bases left between them. CDR3 region: CASSVATGRNQPQHF. CDR3 DNA: TGTGCCAGCAGCGTAGCGACCGGGCGAAATCAGCCCCAGCATTTT. The complete variable domain, with remaining parts taken from reference TRBV9 and TRBJ1-5, reads DSGVTQTPKHLITATGQRVTLRCSPRSGDLSVYWYQQSLDQGLQFLIQYYNGEERAKGNILERFSAQQFPDLHSELNLSSLELGDSALYFCASSVATGRNQPQHFGDGTRLSIL.

This clonotype has at least ten counts. The genes are TRBV20-1 and TRBJ2-3, with 10 bases that match TRBD2. V shed 0 bases, J shed 5 bases, and the junction held 11 bases outside the gene matches. The CDR3 loop spans 17 amino acids. Germline CDR1 and CDR2: DFQATT and SNEGSKA (reference sequence). CDR3 amino acids: CSARDWQKRGGLDTQYF. The CDR3 nucleotides are TGCAGTGCTAGAGATTGGCAGAAGCGGGGGGGCCTAGATACGCAGTATTTT.

To note about this clonotype: Lacking the conserved final phenylalanine or tryptophan, this CDR3 likely reflects a read error. It is unclear where the CDR3 begins or ends on the DNA, so no DNA is shown, and the CDR3 is as TCRdb lists it. The chain combines TRBV2 with TRBJ1-1; TRBD1, as called in the table, went unchecked against the DNA. CDR1 is SNHLY, CDR2 FYNNEI, per germline. The CDR3 is made up of 16 amino acids, end residues included. This chain's CDR3 is CASSEGGTGVTHQFGV.

With regard to this clonotype: At one boundary the junction diverges from the germline segment, which might be a read error. The V call is TRBV19, the J call TRBJ2-1; possible D gene TRBD2, 5 bases. Germline V CDR1 and CDR2: LNHDA, SQIVND (reference sequence). This CDR3 contains 15 residues. CDR3 DNA sequence: TGTGCCAGTAGTATAGGAACGGGAATGAACACTGAACCTTTCTTT. Amino acids: CASSIGTGMNTEPFF.

This clonotype was detected once. The junction shows a germline mismatch at one end, possibly a read error. The chain has TRBV7-8 and TRBJ2-7; 7 bases fit TRBD1. Germline V gene data show CDR1 as SGHVS and CDR2 as FQNEAQ. The CDR3 is 14 residues long. The CDR3: CASSFYPGGTALSF. CDR3 sequence (DNA): TGTGCCAGCAGCTTTTATCCAGGTGGGACAGCCCTGTCCTTC.

V is TRBV7-2 and J is TRBJ2-3; a possible D gene is TRBD2 (7 bases). This CDR3 is 17 amino acids long. Trimming took 8 bases from V and 2 from J, leaving 23 bases between them. Germline loops: CDR1 SGHTA, CDR2 FQGNSA. The chain's CDR3 is CASGRGGGGRYTDTQYF. The CDR3 DNA follows: TGTGCCAGCGGGCGAGGGGGGGGGGGCCGGTACACAGATACGCAGTATTTT.